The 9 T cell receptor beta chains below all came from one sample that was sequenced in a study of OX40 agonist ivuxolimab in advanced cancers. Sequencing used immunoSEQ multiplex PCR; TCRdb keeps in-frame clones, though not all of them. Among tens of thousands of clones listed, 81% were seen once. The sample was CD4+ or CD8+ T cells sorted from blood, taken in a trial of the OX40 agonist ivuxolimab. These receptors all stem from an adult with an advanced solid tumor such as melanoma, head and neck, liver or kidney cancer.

CDR3 bases: TGTGCCAGCAGCTTGGGGACAAGCTATGAAGCTTTCTTT. Its protein is CASSLGTSYEAFF. This chain uses TRBV5-6 with TRBJ1-1; perhaps TRBD1 as D (5 bases). CDR1 is SGHDT and CDR2 is YYEEEE in the germline V gene. The length of the CDR3 is 13 residues. V lost 0 bases and J lost 7, with 10 bases in between.

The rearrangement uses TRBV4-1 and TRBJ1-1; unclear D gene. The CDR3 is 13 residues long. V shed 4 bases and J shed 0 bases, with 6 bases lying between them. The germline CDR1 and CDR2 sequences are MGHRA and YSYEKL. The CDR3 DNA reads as TGCGCCAGCAGCCCGACATTGAACACTGAAGCTTTCTTT. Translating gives CASSPTLNTEAFF.

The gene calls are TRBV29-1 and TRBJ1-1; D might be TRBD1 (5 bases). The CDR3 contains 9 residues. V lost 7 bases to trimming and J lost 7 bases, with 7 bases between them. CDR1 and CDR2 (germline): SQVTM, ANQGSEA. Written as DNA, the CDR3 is TGCAGCGGAGGACATGAAGCTTTCTTT. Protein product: CSGGHEAFF.

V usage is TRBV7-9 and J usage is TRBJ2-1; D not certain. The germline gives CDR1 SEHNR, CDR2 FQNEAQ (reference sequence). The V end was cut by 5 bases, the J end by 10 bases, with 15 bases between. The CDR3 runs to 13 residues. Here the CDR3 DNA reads TGTGCCAGCAGCAACGTGGGCCCCTTAGAGCAGTTCTTC. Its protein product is CASSNVGPLEQFF. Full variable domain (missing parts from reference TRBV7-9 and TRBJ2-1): DTGVSQNPRHKITKRGQNVTFRCDPISEHNRLYWYRQTLGQGPEFLTYFQNEAQLEKSRLLSDRFSAERPKGSFSTLEIQRTEQGDSAMYLCASSNVGPLEQFFGPGTRLTVL.

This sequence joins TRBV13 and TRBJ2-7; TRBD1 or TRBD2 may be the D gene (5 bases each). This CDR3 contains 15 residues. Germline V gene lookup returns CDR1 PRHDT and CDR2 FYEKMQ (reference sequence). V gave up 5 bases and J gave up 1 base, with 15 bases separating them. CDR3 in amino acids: CASSSRDGLSYEQYF. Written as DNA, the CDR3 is TGTGCCAGCAGCAGCCGGGACGGATTATCCTACGAGCAGTACTTC.

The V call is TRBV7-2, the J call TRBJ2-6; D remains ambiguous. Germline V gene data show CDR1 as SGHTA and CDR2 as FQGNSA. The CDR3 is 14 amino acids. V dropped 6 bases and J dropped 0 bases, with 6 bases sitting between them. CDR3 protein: CASSFDSGANVLTF. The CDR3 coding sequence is TGTGCCAGCAGTTTTGACTCTGGGGCCAACGTCCTGACTTTC.

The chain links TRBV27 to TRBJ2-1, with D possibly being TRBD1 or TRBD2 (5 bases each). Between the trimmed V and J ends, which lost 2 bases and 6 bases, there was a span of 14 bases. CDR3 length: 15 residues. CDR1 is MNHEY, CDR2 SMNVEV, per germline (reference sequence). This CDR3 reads CASSLGTEPGNEQFF. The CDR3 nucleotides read TGTGCCAGCAGTTTAGGGACGGAGCCAGGCAATGAGCAGTTCTTC.

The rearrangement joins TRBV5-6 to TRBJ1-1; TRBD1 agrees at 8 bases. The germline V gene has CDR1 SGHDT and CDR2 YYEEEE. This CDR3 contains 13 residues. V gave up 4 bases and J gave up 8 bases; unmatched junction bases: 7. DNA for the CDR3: TGTGCCAGCAGCCTGGGACAGGCACCCGAAGCTTTCTTT. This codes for CASSLGQAPEAFF.

The CDR3 region has the DNA TGTGCCAGCAGTTTTCGCGGAGTTGAGCAGTTCTTC. It codes for CASSFRGVEQFF. The chain carries TRBV27 and TRBJ2-1; unclear D gene. From germline, CDR1 is MNHEY and CDR2 SMNVEV (reference sequence). V lost 3 bases, J lost 9 bases, and 9 bases lay in between. This CDR3 spans 12 amino acids.